The 10 T cell receptor beta chains reported below all come from one sample, sequenced in a study of early T cells in non-severe SARS-CoV-2 infection. TCRdb passed the 5' RACE reads through MiXCR, listing each CDR3 protein once. This sample has fewer than 85,000 distinct CDR3 sequences, with roughly 13% found just once. The sample taken for sequencing was whole blood. These receptors were taken from an adult who was a healthcare worker with PCR-confirmed SARS-CoV-2 infection or an uninfected control (not recorded which).

The table lists this clonotype with a few counts. The DNA of the CDR3 is TGTGCCAGCAGCCCAAGGACAGGGGGCGCAGATACGCAGTATTTT. Translating it yields CASSPRTGGADTQYF. The chain couples TRBV7-2 to TRBJ2-3, with 11 bases matching TRBD1. With V trimmed by 5 bases and J by 4 bases, 5 bases remained unmatched. The CDR3 has 15 amino acids. Germline CDR1 reads SGHTA; CDR2 reads FQGNSA. The entire variable domain, with the rest obtained from reference TRBV7-2 and TRBJ2-3, is as follows: GAGVSQSPSNKVTEKGKDVELRCDPISGHTALYWYRQSLGQGLEFLIYFQGNSAPDKSGLPSDRFSAERTGGSVSTLTIQRTQQEDSAVYLCASSPRTGGADTQYFGPGTRLTVL.

This clonotype was counted only a few times. The gene calls are TRBV7-9 and TRBJ2-1; 7 nucleotides agree with TRBD2. With 2 bases clipped from V and 5 bases from J, the junction kept 6 bases outside the gene matches. The CDR3 is made up of 15 amino acids. Germline V gene lookup returns CDR1 SEHNR and CDR2 FQNEAQ (reference sequence). The CDR3 nucleotides are TGTGCCAGCAGCTTATTCGGACTAGGACACAATGAGCAGTTCTTC. Its protein product is CASSLFGLGHNEQFF. Filled out from reference TRBV7-9 and TRBJ2-1, the complete variable domain reads DTGVSQNPRHKITKRGQNVTFRCDPISEHNRLYWYRQTLGQGPEFLTYFQNEAQLEKSRLLSDRFSAERPKGSFSTLEIQRTEQGDSAMYLCASSLFGLGHNEQFFGPGTRLTVL.

The chain joins TRBV6-5 to TRBJ2-3; maybe TRBD2 (6 bases). Germline V gives CDR1 MNHEY, CDR2 SVGAGI. The V end lost 0 bases, the J end lost 1 base, and 11 bases lay between the germline ends. This CDR3 comprises 16 residues. The DNA for the CDR3 is TGTGCCAGCAGTTACTCGCGCGGGAAGCGCACAGATACGCAGTATTTT. This sequence encodes CASSYSRGKRTDTQYF.

This clonotype was detected ten times or more. This chain uses TRBV11-2 with TRBJ2-6; 11 bases align to TRBD1. Germline V CDR1 and CDR2: SGHAT, FQNNGV. The V and J ends lost 5 bases and 4 bases, in that order; junction bases with no gene match: 13. The CDR3 length is 19 residues. CDR3 DNA: TGTGCCAGCAGCCCCTTCGCAGGACAGGGGGCGGTCGGGGCCAACGTCCTGACTTTC. Translating it yields CASSPFAGQGAVGANVLTF.

This rearrangement joins TRBV5-1 to TRBJ2-6; TRBD1 matches at 9 bases. Germline V lookup: CDR1 SGHRS, CDR2 YFSETQ. The CDR3 loop spans 17 amino acids. The trim removed 4 bases at V and 0 bases at J, leaving 5 bases unmatched. The CDR3 nucleotides read TGCGCCAGCAGCCCGACAGGGGGAAGCTCTGGGGCCAACGTCCTGACTTTC. Its translation: CASSPTGGSSGANVLTF.

This clonotype was counted at least ten times. The J gene is TRBJ2-5, the V gene TRBV29-1, with D possibly TRBD2 on 6 matching bases. The V gene lost 7 bases and the J gene lost 9 bases, with 24 bases spanning the gap. Germline values: CDR1 SQVTM, CDR2 ANQGSEA. This CDR3 has 14 residues. The CDR3 DNA reads as TGCAGCGCCCGGAGGGACCGGGAAAGGGAGGCCCAGTACTTC. It encodes CSARRDREREAQYF.

This clonotype has only a few counts. The V gene is TRBV7-8, the J gene TRBJ2-3, with no clear D. Trimming removed 2 bases from V and 6 bases from J, with 9 bases in between. Germline V gene data show CDR1 as SGHVS and CDR2 as FQNEAQ. The CDR3 loop spans 13 amino acids. CDR3 nucleotide sequence: TGTGCCAGCAGCTTAAGTCCTGCTGATACGCAGTATTTT. As protein: CASSLSPADTQYF.

This clonotype has a count of ten or more. The chain links TRBV2 to TRBJ1-2; tentatively, D is TRBD1 (6 bases). CDR1 is SNHLY and CDR2 is FYNNEI in the germline V gene. V lost 8 bases, J lost 3 bases, and 10 bases lay in between. This CDR3 has 12 residues. CDR3: CASGTGHYGYTF. The CDR3 DNA reads TGTGCCAGCGGAACAGGGCACTATGGCTACACCTTC.

This clonotype has a count of ten or more. The chain recombines TRBV12-3 or TRBV12-4 with TRBJ2-2, with D maybe TRBD1 (6 bases). The V end was cut by 5 bases, the J end by 1 base, with 11 bases between. This CDR3 spans 15 amino acids. The CDR3 bases are TGTGCCAGCAGTCTATCGGGACAGAACACCGGGGAGCTGTTTTTT. This gives the protein CASSLSGQNTGELFF.

This clonotype was seen at least ten times. J is TRBJ2-5 and V is TRBV20-1, with TRBD1 matching 7 bases. Germline loops: CDR1 DFQATT, CDR2 SNEGSKA (reference sequence). There are 13 residues in the CDR3. After removal of 5 bases from V and 2 bases from J, the junction contained 5 bases not matched to a gene. CDR3 nucleotide sequence: TGCAGTGCTGAGGGACAGATTCAAGAGACCCAGTACTTC. It is translated as CSAEGQIQETQYF.